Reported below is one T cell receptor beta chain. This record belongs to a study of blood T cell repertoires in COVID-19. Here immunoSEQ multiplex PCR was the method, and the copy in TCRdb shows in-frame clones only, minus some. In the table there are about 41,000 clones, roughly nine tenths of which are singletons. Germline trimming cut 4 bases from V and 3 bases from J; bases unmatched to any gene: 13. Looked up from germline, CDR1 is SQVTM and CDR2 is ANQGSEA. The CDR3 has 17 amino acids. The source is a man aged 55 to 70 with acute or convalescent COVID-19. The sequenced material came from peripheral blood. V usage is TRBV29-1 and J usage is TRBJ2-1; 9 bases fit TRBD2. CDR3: CSVAGGGAQFDYNEQFF. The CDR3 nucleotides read TGCAGCGTTGCGGGCGGGGGGGCCCAGTTCGACTACAATGAGCAGTTCTTC.